The 21 T cell receptor beta chains in this list originate from one sample, sequenced in a study of shared clonotypes between healthy human individuals. Selected positively for CCR7 and CD45RO-negative, naive CD8 cells excluded terminally differentiated effector memory CD45RA+ cells. Measured with immunoSEQ multiplex PCR; TCRdb has only the in-frame clones, and not every one. The repertoire includes around 1.9 million clones, roughly 91% of them detected once, and roughly 1.8% sits in the top ten. Sample: naive CD8+ T cells from PBMCs. These receptors were obtained from a man between 18 and 29 years old in good health. Some clones in this sample may be carry-over from other donors' samples.

The chain couples TRBV7-9 to TRBJ2-5; TRBD2 might be the D (5 bases). Germline CDR1 reads SEHNR; CDR2 reads FQNEAQ (reference sequence). V gave up 0 bases and J gave up 5 bases, with 13 bases separating them. This CDR3 has 15 residues. The CDR3 loop is CASSLARRPGETQYF. For the CDR3, the DNA is TGTGCCAGCAGCTTAGCGCGGCGTCCGGGGGAGACCCAGTACTTC.

J is TRBJ2-2 and V is TRBV7-9; 7 bases agree with TRBD1. V lost 4 bases and J lost 7; bases outside the gene matches: 3. The CDR3 runs 13 residues. Germline V gives CDR1 SEHNR, CDR2 FQNEAQ (reference sequence). CDR3 DNA sequence: TGTGCCAGCAGCTCACAGGGGAACGGGGAGCTGTTTTTT. It specifies CASSSQGNGELFF.

V is TRBV11-2 and J is TRBJ1-1; D not resolved. The CDR3 loop spans 12 amino acids. Per germline, CDR1 SGHAT and CDR2 FQNNGV. V was shortened by 5 bases and J by 8 bases, with 12 bases between the two germline ends. DNA for the CDR3: TGTGCCAGCAGCAACGACAAGCGGGAAGCTTTCTTT. Protein product: CASSNDKREAFF.

This clone was observed a single time. The rearrangement uses TRBV6-5 and TRBJ1-1; D is ambiguous. V was pared by 8 bases and J by 3 bases, with 19 bases between. The CDR3 sequence is 15 residues long. Germline loops: CDR1 MNHEY, CDR2 SVGAGI. CDR3 sequence reads: CASAIRRGRDTEAFF. The CDR3 region has the DNA TGTGCCAGCGCCATTCGTCGAGGTCGGGACACTGAAGCTTTCTTT.

V gene TRBV27 combines with J gene TRBJ1-2, with D tentatively TRBD1 (6 bases). The ends were cut back, 6 bases at V and 1 base at J, with 21 bases in the middle. The CDR3 contains 17 residues. CDR1 MNHEY and CDR2 SMNVEV come from the germline V gene (reference sequence). CDR3 sequence (DNA): TGTGCCAGCAGCGCTACGGGGGGCCAGATAGGTAACTATGGCTACACCTTC. This encodes CASSATGGQIGNYGYTF.

Worth noting for this clone: This same CDR3 is encoded by further DNA sequences in the sample. J is TRBJ2-2 and V is TRBV6-1; D is unresolved. V dropped 6 bases and J dropped 4 bases, with 6 bases sitting between them. Germline V CDR1 and CDR2: MNHNS, SASEGT. The CDR3 contains 12 residues. The DNA of the CDR3 is TGTGCCAGCAGACCGGGCACCGGGGAGCTGTTTTTT. Its protein is CASRPGTGELFF.

The chain is built from TRBV2 and TRBJ2-5; TRBD1 aligns across 8 bases. CDR1 is SNHLY, CDR2 FYNNEI, per germline. Losses at the gene ends were 4 bases for V and 2 bases for J; bases not matched to a gene: 12. The CDR3 is 17 amino acids. Written as DNA, the CDR3 is TGTGCCAGCAGTGGGAACGGACAGGGCCATGGGCAAGAGACCCAGTACTTC. It yields the protein CASSGNGQGHGQETQYF.

The chain links TRBV4-3 to TRBJ2-1, with D maybe TRBD1 (5 bases). This CDR3 comprises 13 residues. Trimming stripped 1 base from V and 7 bases from J, with 8 bases between. Germline CDR1 LGHNA, CDR2 YSLEER. The CDR3: CASSQGSGNEQFF. DNA for the CDR3: TGCGCCAGCAGCCAAGGCTCAGGGAATGAGCAGTTCTTC.

This chain uses TRBV6-1 with TRBJ2-2, with D perhaps being TRBD1 or TRBD2 (6 bases each). Trimming took 3 bases from V and 7 from J, leaving 12 bases between them. The CDR3 extends over 14 amino acids. CDR1 MNHNS and CDR2 SASEGT come from the germline V gene. CDR3 residues: CASSEGLRGGELFF. CDR3 in DNA: TGTGCCAGCAGTGAGGGACTCAGGGGCGGGGAGCTGTTTTTT.

This sequence joins TRBV5-4 and TRBJ2-7; 8 bases match TRBD2. This CDR3 has 15 residues. The V gene's germline CDR1 is SGHNT and CDR2 YYREEE (reference sequence). V lost 2 bases and J lost 3; bases outside the gene matches: 7. CDR3 protein: CASSLKRERGYEQYF. The CDR3 region has the DNA TGTGCCAGCAGCTTAAAGCGGGAGAGAGGCTACGAGCAGTACTTC.

This clone came up once. The V gene is TRBV6-5, the J gene TRBJ1-5, with D tentatively TRBD1 (5 bases). Germline loops: CDR1 MNHEY, CDR2 SVGAGI. Between the trimmed V and J ends, which lost 10 bases and 6 bases, there was a span of 22 bases. The CDR3 length is 15 residues. The CDR3 DNA follows: TGTGCCACCGCCGGACAAAAGGTTCGGACTCAGCCCCAGCATTTT. Translated: CATAGQKVRTQPQHF.

This rearrangement joins TRBV7-9 to TRBJ2-1, with 8 bases lining up with TRBD2. CDR1 and CDR2 from the germline V gene are SEHNR and FQNEAQ (reference sequence). V gave up 6 bases and J gave up 4 bases; unmatched junction bases: 8. The CDR3 extends over 15 amino acids. The CDR3 protein is CASSPSGSAYNEQFF. CDR3 coding DNA: TGTGCCAGCAGTCCAAGCGGGAGCGCTTACAATGAGCAGTTCTTC.

The J gene is TRBJ2-1, the V gene TRBV10-2; D may be TRBD2 (6 bases). Germline V CDR1 and CDR2: WSHSY, SAAADI. V dropped 0 bases and J dropped 3 bases, with 12 bases sitting between them. The CDR3 consists of 16 residues. The CDR3 loop reads CASSESERAFYNEQFF. The CDR3 coding sequence is TGCGCCAGCAGTGAGTCGGAGCGGGCCTTCTACAATGAGCAGTTCTTC.

The rearrangement links TRBV5-4 to TRBJ1-1; possibly TRBD1 for D (6 bases). V was pared by 2 bases and J by 4 bases, with 12 bases between. Germline V gene sequence: CDR1 SGHNT, CDR2 YYREEE (reference sequence). The CDR3 extends over 14 amino acids. The CDR3 here is CASSFKGGGTEAFF. Here the CDR3 DNA reads TGTGCCAGCAGCTTTAAGGGGGGGGGCACTGAAGCTTTCTTT.

The CDR3: CASSIWGGYNEQFF. CDR3 DNA: TGTGCCAGTAGTATTTGGGGGGGATACAATGAGCAGTTCTTC. J is TRBJ2-1 and V is TRBV19, with 7 nucleotides matching TRBD2. The V gene end was trimmed by 3 bases and the J gene end by 4 bases; junction bases not matched to a gene: 3. The length of the CDR3 is 14 residues. Looked up from germline, CDR1 is LNHDA and CDR2 is SQIVND (reference sequence).

The J gene is TRBJ2-7, the V gene TRBV7-9; D remains ambiguous. Trimming cost V 5 bases and J 5 bases, with 19 bases left between them. Germline CDR1 SEHNR, CDR2 FQNEAQ (reference sequence). This CDR3 spans 15 amino acids. CDR3 region: CASSPPDPKDNEQYF. The CDR3 nucleotides are TGTGCCAGCAGCCCCCCGGACCCGAAAGACAACGAGCAGTACTTC.

The chain recombines TRBV9 with TRBJ2-2, with 9 bases that match TRBD2. Germline loops: CDR1 SGDLS, CDR2 YYNGEE. The CDR3 has 16 residues. V shed 4 bases and J 8 bases; nucleotides not matched to a gene: 12. The CDR3 protein is CASSLNGLAGMGELFF. CDR3 DNA sequence: TGTGCCAGCAGCTTAAATGGGCTAGCGGGAATGGGGGAGCTGTTTTTT.

The chain uses TRBV28 and TRBJ2-1; D call uncertain. The CDR3 covers 16 residues. From germline, CDR1 is MDHEN and CDR2 SYDVKM. V lost 10 bases and J lost 0, with 19 bases in between. CDR3 bases: TGTGCCATCCCCTCTACCCCCACTTCCTCCTACAATGAGCAGTTCTTC. This gives the protein CAIPSTPTSSYNEQFF.

A remark on this clone: The sample holds other DNA sequences that translate to the same CDR3. The chain carries TRBV27 and TRBJ2-7, with 8 bases identical to TRBD2. Looked up from germline, CDR1 is MNHEY and CDR2 is SMNVEV (reference sequence). The CDR3 extends over 16 amino acids. J was trimmed by 1 base and V by 6 bases; bases with no gene match: 11. The CDR3 here is CASSPSAGGRSYEQYF. CDR3 nucleotide sequence: TGTGCCAGCAGCCCATCTGCGGGGGGCCGATCCTACGAGCAGTACTTC.

This chain connects TRBV7-9 to TRBJ2-7, with D perhaps TRBD1 (7 bases). Trimming stripped 3 bases from V and 3 bases from J, with 15 bases between. This CDR3 has 15 amino acids. CDR1 and CDR2 (germline): SEHNR, FQNEAQ (reference sequence). For the CDR3, the DNA is TGTGCCAGCAGCTTGGCGACAGGGACTCTCTACGAGCAGTACTTC. It specifies CASSLATGTLYEQYF.

A few counts support this clone. The chain has TRBV7-9 and TRBJ1-5; D remains unclear. V gave up 2 bases and J gave up 6 bases, with 8 bases separating them. The CDR3 totals 13 residues. CDR1 and CDR2 (germline): SEHNR, FQNEAQ (reference sequence). The CDR3 DNA follows: TGTGCCAGCAGCTTAAGCCCCGGTCAGCCCCAGCATTTT. Encoded protein: CASSLSPGQPQHF.